This T cell receptor (beta chain) comes out of a study of blood T cell repertoires in COVID-19. Original analysis: Amplification from reference gene primers served as the basis for estimated nucleated cell counts. Some clones are missing from TCRdb's copy, which holds only in-frame ones; the method was immunoSEQ multiplex PCR. D and trimming come from the DNA, and the V and J calls and clone size come from that table. The profile shows some 190,000 clones, roughly 76% of them singletons. Enrolment of Seattle patients took place during active infection, and they were followed longitudinally. The sequenced sample consisted of peripheral blood. The sequence was obtained from a woman aged 40 to 50 with COVID-19, enrolled during active disease.

The CDR3 here is CASSFRGTDTQYF. CDR3 in DNA: TGTGCCAGCAGCTTCCGGGGCACAGATACGCAGTATTTT. The chain links TRBV7-9 to TRBJ2-3; D gene ambiguous. Germline CDR1 reads SEHNR; CDR2 reads FQNEAQ (reference sequence). The CDR3 spans 13 residues. The V and J ends lost 3 bases and 1 base respectively, with 5 bases between them.